Each of the 28 T cell receptor beta chains below was sequenced from the same sample in a study of cytomegalovirus exposure and HLA in healthy donors. Researchers ran the PCR with 60 Vbeta and 13 Jbeta primers. Profiled with immunoSEQ multiplex PCR; TCRdb holds only in-frame clones, not every one. This table has more than 140,000 clones, roughly four fifths appearing once. Sequencing was carried out using PBMCs. The receptors were gathered from a man aged 18 to 30 in good health and CMV-seropositive.

The CDR3 DNA follows: TGTGCCAGCAGCGAACTAGCGGGAACCTACAATGAGCAGTTCTTC. The encoded protein is CASSELAGTYNEQFF. The J gene is TRBJ2-1, the V gene TRBV6-4; TRBD2 agrees at 10 bases. From germline, CDR1 is MRHNA and CDR2 SNTAGT. The length of the CDR3 is 15 residues. The V gene end was trimmed by 6 bases and the J gene end by 2 bases; junction bases not matched to a gene: 4.

This chain connects TRBV5-4 to TRBJ1-1, with a possible D match to TRBD1 (5 bases). The germline V and J ends were trimmed by 3 bases and 6 bases, with 21 bases remaining between them. CDR3 length: 16 residues. Germline V CDR1 and CDR2: SGHNT, YYREEE (reference sequence). The CDR3 here is CASSSSLGRREAEAFF. DNA for the CDR3: TGTGCCAGCAGCTCTAGTCTGGGGCGAAGGGAGGCTGAAGCTTTCTTT.

The rearrangement joins TRBV10-2 to TRBJ2-7; 9 nucleotides align to TRBD2. CDR3 length: 18 amino acids. V lost 5 bases to trimming and J lost 0 bases; unmatched junction nucleotides: 14. Looked up from germline, CDR1 is WSHSY and CDR2 is SAAADI. In DNA form, the CDR3 reads TGCGCCAGCAGTCCCCAGCGGGGGGCTCCTACCTTCTCCTACGAGCAGTACTTC. It encodes CASSPQRGAPTFSYEQYF.

The genes are TRBV27 and TRBJ2-7, with TRBD1 matching over 7 bases. This CDR3 region has 16 residues. Unmatched junction bases numbered 11, after V lost 4 bases and J lost 2 bases. CDR1 MNHEY and CDR2 SMNVEV come from the germline V gene (reference sequence). The CDR3 region is CASSSTRSGQTYEQYF. The DNA for the CDR3 is TGTGCCAGCAGTTCAACCCGCTCGGGACAGACCTACGAGCAGTACTTC.

This clone has only a few counts. This chain links TRBV9 with TRBJ1-5; no clear D gene. This CDR3 comprises 13 residues. The ends were cut back, 6 bases at V and 11 bases at J, with 18 bases in the middle. Germline loops: CDR1 SGDLS, CDR2 YYNGEE. The CDR3 coding sequence is TGTGCCAGCACTTGCGAGGAGCGGGTGGCCCAGCATTTT. It encodes CASTCEERVAQHF. Complete variable domain (other parts from reference TRBV9 and TRBJ1-5): DSGVTQTPKHLITATGQRVTLRCSPRSGDLSVYWYQQSLDQGLQFLIQYYNGEERAKGNILERFSAQQFPDLHSELNLSSLELGDSALYFCASTCEERVAQHFGDGTRLSIL.

The V and J genes are TRBV7-6 and TRBJ1-1; possible D gene TRBD1, 5 bases. In germline, CDR1 is SGHVS, CDR2 FNYEAQ. The CDR3 extends over 14 amino acids. Trimming left V 5 bases short and J 1 base short, with 11 bases between. As DNA, the CDR3 is TGTGCCAGCAGCACCGGGGGACGGAACACTGAAGCTTTCTTT. This gives the protein CASSTGGRNTEAFF.

The chain employs TRBV2 and TRBJ1-1; D is ambiguous. The CDR3 contains 13 residues. Germline values: CDR1 SNHLY, CDR2 FYNNEI. The V end lost 0 bases, the J end lost 10 bases, and 12 bases lay between the germline ends. CDR3 bases: TGTGCCAGCAGTGAAGCATCTGCCCGCGGAGCTTTCTTT. This gives the protein CASSEASARGAFF.

This clone has more than one count but fewer than ten. This chain uses TRBV19 with TRBJ2-2; no firm D call. The CDR3 has 14 residues. Trimming left V 6 bases short and J 2 bases short, with 10 bases between. Germline-derived CDR1 and CDR2 are LNHDA and SQIVND (reference sequence). The CDR3 region is CASSVSPNTGELFF. CDR3 coding DNA: TGTGCCAGTAGCGTTTCCCCCAACACCGGGGAGCTGTTTTTT.

There are a few counts of this clone. The chain carries TRBV28 and TRBJ1-4; 7 nucleotides agree with TRBD1. Germline assignment: CDR1 MDHEN and CDR2 SYDVKM. The CDR3 spans 15 residues. Trimming removed 7 bases from V and 1 base from J; junction bases left unmatched: 6. The CDR3 coding sequence is TGTGCCAGCACCGGAGACAGGGTAACTAATGAAAAACTGTTTTTT. Translating it yields CASTGDRVTNEKLFF.

This clone was seen once. The chain joins TRBV19 to TRBJ1-4; TRBD1 matches at 7 bases. This CDR3 has 13 residues. Looked up from germline, CDR1 is LNHDA and CDR2 is SQIVND (reference sequence). V shed 6 bases and J 6 bases; nucleotides not matched to a gene: 4. The CDR3 here is CASSLGTDEKLFF. The CDR3 DNA follows: TGTGCCAGTAGCCTTGGGACAGATGAAAAACTGTTTTTT.

The chain carries TRBV11-2 and TRBJ1-1, with 7 bases lining up with TRBD1. The CDR3 length is 19 residues. The germline V gene has CDR1 SGHAT and CDR2 FQNNGV. V trimming: 5 bases; J trimming: 0 bases; junction bases outside the gene matches: 18. The CDR3 here is CASSRRRGGQVNMNTEAFF. The CDR3 DNA is TGTGCCAGCAGCAGACGACGAGGAGGACAGGTCAACATGAACACTGAAGCTTTCTTT.

This clone was found a few times. The chain carries TRBV19 and TRBJ2-2; no clear D gene. The CDR3 loop spans 12 amino acids. V was trimmed by 8 bases and J by 6 bases, leaving 10 bases between them. Germline V gene data show CDR1 as LNHDA and CDR2 as SQIVND (reference sequence). CDR3 nucleotides: TGTGCCAGTCGATTAGCCCCCGGGGAGCTGTTTTTT. Translation gives CASRLAPGELFF.

The CDR3 nucleotides are TGTGCCAGCAGTTTAATGGCGGGAGCCAAAGACTACGAGCAGTACTTC. It is translated as CASSLMAGAKDYEQYF. The chain carries TRBV28 and TRBJ2-7; 7 bases line up with TRBD2. The CDR3 contains 16 residues. V gave up 2 bases and J gave up 3 bases; unmatched junction bases: 10. CDR1 MDHEN and CDR2 SYDVKM come from the germline V gene.

This chain links TRBV28 with TRBJ1-5; 10 nucleotides align to TRBD1. V was pared by 8 bases and J by 6 bases, with 7 bases of the junction left unmatched. The CDR3 consists of 14 residues. Germline-derived CDR1 and CDR2 are MDHEN and SYDVKM. The CDR3 sequence is CASFPGQGGQPQHF. Written as DNA, the CDR3 is TGTGCCAGCTTTCCCGGACAGGGGGGTCAGCCCCAGCATTTT.

The CDR3 loop reads CASSPGVEGNTEAFF. In DNA form, the CDR3 reads TGTGCCAGCTCACCGGGAGTGGAGGGGAACACTGAAGCTTTCTTT. The J gene is TRBJ1-1, the V gene TRBV18, with D unclear. Germline lookup yields CDR1 KGHSH and CDR2 LQKENI. Trimming stripped 3 bases from V and 1 base from J, with 12 bases between. The CDR3 covers 15 residues.

The chain joins TRBV4-2 to TRBJ2-7; 11 bases match TRBD2. Trimming cost V 0 bases and J 2 bases; bases outside gene matches: 6. The CDR3 runs to 17 residues. In germline, CDR1 is LGHNA, CDR2 YNFKEQ. This chain's CDR3 is CASSQDPISGRAYEQYF. For the CDR3, the DNA is TGTGCCAGCAGCCAAGATCCAATTAGCGGGAGGGCCTACGAGCAGTACTTC.

This clone has only one observation. The rearrangement joins TRBV7-9 to TRBJ2-5; D possibly corresponds to TRBD1 (6 bases). Trimming cost V 5 bases and J 3 bases, with 10 bases left between them. The CDR3 loop spans 13 amino acids. The germline gives CDR1 SEHNR, CDR2 FQNEAQ (reference sequence). Here the CDR3 DNA reads TGTGCCAGCAGCCCCTGGACAGAAGAGACCCAGTACTTC. Its translation: CASSPWTEETQYF.

The J gene is TRBJ1-5, the V gene TRBV5-1; D may be TRBD1 (5 bases). The V end lost 0 bases, the J end lost 3 bases, and 13 bases lay between the germline ends. Germline values: CDR1 SGHRS, CDR2 YFSETQ. There are 16 residues in the CDR3. CDR3 region: CASSLGRGSNNQPQHF. CDR3 in DNA: TGCGCCAGCAGCTTGGGGCGGGGGTCGAACAATCAGCCCCAGCATTTT.

CDR3 DNA sequence: TGTGCCAGCAGTTTAGGACAGGTGAGGCACAATGAGCAGTTCTTC. Translation: CASSLGQVRHNEQFF. The V call is TRBV28, the J call TRBJ2-1, with 7 bases that match TRBD1. From germline, CDR1 is MDHEN and CDR2 SYDVKM. V was clipped by 2 bases and J by 5 bases; unmatched bases: 6. The CDR3 consists of 15 residues. Full variable domain (remainder filled in from reference TRBV28 and TRBJ2-1): DVKVTQSSRYLVKRTGEKVFLECVQDMDHENMFWYRQDPGLGLRLIYFSYDVKMKEKGDIPEGYSVSREKKERFSLILESASTNQTSMYLCASSLGQVRHNEQFFGPGTRLTVL.

The gene calls are TRBV10-3 and TRBJ2-2, with a tentative D call TRBD1 (5 bases). Germline V gene sequence: CDR1 ENHRY, CDR2 SYGVKD. V was pared by 11 bases and J by 4 bases, with 14 bases between. CDR3 length equals 13 residues. For the CDR3, the DNA is TGTGCCGCGAGCAGGGTTTCCACCGGGGAGCTGTTTTTT. Translation gives CAASRVSTGELFF.

A few counts support this clone. The V gene is TRBV12-5, the J gene TRBJ2-3, with 9 bases aligning to TRBD1. CDR1 LGHNT and CDR2 FRNRAP come from the germline V gene. The J segment lost 6 bases and the V segment lost 7 bases, leaving 11 bases of the junction unmatched. The CDR3 spans 15 residues. CDR3 sequence: CASAQGTGNADTQYF. Written as DNA, the CDR3 is TGTGCTAGTGCCCAAGGGACAGGGAATGCGGATACGCAGTATTTT.

This clone has more than one count but fewer than ten. The rearrangement joins TRBV20-1 to TRBJ2-7; D may be TRBD2 (5 bases). The V and J ends lost 6 bases and 6 bases respectively, with 12 bases between them. Germline V CDR1 and CDR2: DFQATT, SNEGSKA (reference sequence). The CDR3 runs 11 residues. CDR3 nucleotide sequence: TGCAGTGCCATATCGGGATTCGAGCAGTACTTC. This sequence encodes CSAISGFEQYF.

The rearrangement links TRBV10-3 to TRBJ2-7; TRBD2 agrees at 7 bases. CDR1 is ENHRY, CDR2 SYGVKD, per germline. Germline trimming cut 11 bases from V and 1 base from J; bases unmatched to any gene: 5. The CDR3 has 12 amino acids. The CDR3 spells CAAGEGSYEQYF. CDR3 nucleotide sequence: TGTGCCGCGGGGGAGGGGTCCTACGAGCAGTACTTC.

V usage is TRBV7-8 and J usage is TRBJ1-4, with 7 bases lining up with TRBD1. V gave up 3 bases and J gave up 6 bases; unmatched junction bases: 4. CDR1 is SGHVS, CDR2 FQNEAQ, per germline. This CDR3 spans 14 amino acids. CDR3 bases: TGTGCCAGCAGCTTGGACAGGTGGGATGAAAAACTGTTTTTT. Its protein is CASSLDRWDEKLFF.

The chain carries TRBV10-3 and TRBJ1-1, with 7 bases aligning to TRBD1. The CDR3 totals 15 residues. The junction had 6 bases not matched to a gene; V was cut back by 2 bases and J by 3 bases. Germline CDR1 is ENHRY and CDR2 is SYGVKD. CDR3 protein: CAISEQQGRHTEAFF. CDR3 coding DNA: TGTGCCATCAGTGAGCAACAGGGGCGCCACACTGAAGCTTTCTTT.

This chain joins TRBV7-9 and TRBJ2-5; D uncertain. This CDR3 comprises 12 residues. The germline gives CDR1 SEHNR, CDR2 FQNEAQ (reference sequence). The V gene lost 5 bases and the J gene lost 4 bases, with 8 bases spanning the gap. The CDR3 sequence is CASSRVGETQYF. CDR3 DNA: TGTGCCAGCAGCCGGGTGGGAGAGACCCAGTACTTC.

This rearrangement joins TRBV14 to TRBJ1-2, with D possibly TRBD1 on 6 matching bases. The CDR3 loop spans 14 amino acids. Per the germline V gene, CDR1 is SGHDN and CDR2 is FVKESK. Trimming cost V 5 bases and J 4 bases, with 14 bases left between them. CDR3: CASSRGFGSYGYTF. The CDR3, as DNA: TGTGCCAGCAGCAGGGGGTTCGGAAGCTATGGCTACACCTTC.

This chain uses TRBV18 with TRBJ2-2, with 7 bases aligning to TRBD2. Germline CDR1 reads KGHSH; CDR2 reads LQKENI. V was clipped by 1 base and J by 5 bases; unmatched bases: 10. The CDR3 is made up of 17 amino acids. For the CDR3, the DNA is TGTGCCAGCTCACCACAGGCTGGACTAGGTTGGACCGGGGAGCTGTTTTTT. It yields the protein CASSPQAGLGWTGELFF.